The next 21 T cell receptor beta chains were all read from a single sample in a study of type 1 regulatory T cells. A single record per CDR3 protein comes from TCRdb applying MiXCR to the reads. The sample carries 60,000 to 70,000 distinct CDR3 sequences, approximately 47% recorded once. These receptors' antigens are unknown. The specimen sequenced was cultured non-Tr1 T cells, either the whole culture or a sorted T cell fraction (not recorded which). These TCRs come from a human donor in good health.

This clonotype was seen a few times. The J gene is TRBJ2-5, the V gene TRBV19; 9 positions agree with TRBD1. V shed 6 bases, J shed 4 bases, and the junction held 12 bases outside the gene matches. Looked up from germline, CDR1 is LNHDA and CDR2 is SQIVND (reference sequence). CDR3 length equals 16 residues. The DNA for the CDR3 is TGTGCCAGTAGACCCGCGGGACAGGGAAGTAGAGAGACCCAGTACTTC. It specifies CASRPAGQGSRETQYF.

V is TRBV5-1 and J is TRBJ1-4; D might be TRBD1 (6 bases). The CDR3 extends over 16 amino acids. The V end was cut by 4 bases, the J end by 0 bases, with 13 bases between. CDR1 and CDR2 (germline): SGHRS, YFSETQ. In nucleotides, the CDR3 is TGCGCCAGCAGCGTCGGACAGTCCGCAACTAATGAAAAACTGTTTTTT. Translating gives CASSVGQSATNEKLFF. Variable domain in full (rest from reference TRBV5-1 and TRBJ1-4): KAGVTQTPRYLIKTRGQQVTLSCSPISGHRSVSWYQQTPGQGLQFLFEYFSETQRNKGNFPGRFSGRQFSNSRSEMNVSTLELGDSALYLCASSVGQSATNEKLFFGSGTQLSVL.

This clonotype has a handful of counts. The gene calls are TRBV12-3 or TRBV12-4 and TRBJ2-1; TRBD2 matches at 8 bases. The CDR3 runs 14 residues. Losses at the gene ends were 3 bases for V and 9 bases for J; bases not matched to a gene: 7. The CDR3 DNA is TGTGCCAGCAGTTTGGCCGGGGGGGCCGGTGAGCAGTTCTTC. Translating gives CASSLAGGAGEQFF.

The chain recombines TRBV20-1 with TRBJ2-1, with 8 bases identical to TRBD2. Germline V gives CDR1 DFQATT, CDR2 SNEGSKA (reference sequence). This CDR3 has 14 residues. V lost 6 bases, J lost 8 bases, and 12 bases stayed unmatched. This chain's CDR3 is CSAADGTRVDEQFF. CDR3 coding DNA: TGCAGTGCGGCTGACGGGACTAGGGTCGATGAGCAGTTCTTC.

V gene TRBV5-6 combines with J gene TRBJ1-1; no definite D call. The germline V gene has CDR1 SGHDT and CDR2 YYEEEE. The CDR3 totals 14 residues. V lost 0 bases, J lost 3 bases, and 9 bases lay in between. CDR3 loop: CASSLGFPDTEAFF. In nucleotides, the CDR3 is TGTGCCAGCAGCTTGGGATTCCCAGACACTGAAGCTTTCTTT.

The chain recombines TRBV18 with TRBJ2-3, with 9 bases aligning to TRBD2. The CDR3 covers 14 residues. V lost 3 bases and J lost 5; bases outside the gene matches: 3. Germline V gene data show CDR1 as KGHSH and CDR2 as LQKENI. In nucleotides, the CDR3 is TGTGCCAGCTCACCCGGACTAGCGAGAGATACGCAGTATTTT. Translated, it gives CASSPGLARDTQYF. Looking up the rest from reference TRBV18 and TRBJ2-3 gives the full variable domain: NAGVMQNPRHLVRRRGQEARLRCSPMKGHSHVYWYRQLPEEGLKFMVYLQKENIIDESGMPKERFSAEFPKEGPSILRIQQVVRGDSAAYFCASSPGLARDTQYFGPGTRLTVL.

V is TRBV2 and J is TRBJ2-5; D possibly corresponds to TRBD1 (6 bases). Trimming shortened V by 5 bases and J by 2 bases, and 12 bases separated the two germline ends. CDR3 length: 14 residues. Germline CDR1 is SNHLY and CDR2 is FYNNEI. The CDR3 bases are TGTGCCAGCAGTCCTACTGGGACACAAGAGACCCAGTACTTC. Translated: CASSPTGTQETQYF.

V gene TRBV5-1 combines with J gene TRBJ1-1, with a tentative D call TRBD1 (6 bases). Germline-derived CDR1 and CDR2 are SGHRS and YFSETQ. The CDR3 loop spans 11 amino acids. Trimming left V 4 bases short and J 5 bases short, with 6 bases between. The CDR3 is CASSGTTEAFF. Written as DNA, the CDR3 is TGCGCCAGCAGCGGGACAACTGAAGCTTTCTTT.

The rearrangement joins TRBV7-9 to TRBJ2-4; weak D call: TRBD2 (5 bases). Germline V gives CDR1 SEHNR, CDR2 FQNEAQ (reference sequence). Trimming stripped 1 base from V and 1 base from J, with 11 bases between. CDR3 length equals 16 residues. CDR3 in amino acids: CASSLVGNVAKNIQYF. In DNA form, the CDR3 reads TGTGCCAGCAGCTTAGTCGGGAATGTGGCCAAAAACATTCAGTACTTC.

The chain uses TRBV6-5 and TRBJ2-7; D is undetermined. This CDR3 has 14 amino acids. Deletions cut 3 bases from V and 6 bases from J, with 15 bases between. Germline loops: CDR1 MNHEY, CDR2 SVGAGI. This chain's CDR3 is CASSYDGSRREQYF. Here the CDR3 DNA reads TGTGCCAGCAGTTATGACGGTTCCCGGCGCGAGCAGTACTTC.

As for this clonotype: This may stem from a read error, because a much larger clone lies one nucleotide away. The gene calls are TRBV5-1 and TRBJ1-2, with no clear D. Germline CDR1 reads SGHRS; CDR2 reads YFSETQ. The CDR3 sequence is 12 residues long. The V end was cut by 7 bases, the J end by 5 bases, with 12 bases between. The CDR3 DNA sequence: TGCGCCAGCGGTCCTGACCAATATGGCTACACCTTC. Protein product: CASGPDQYGYTF.

Concerning this clonotype: Germline and junction disagree at one end, which may indicate a read error. The chain couples TRBV7-6 to TRBJ1-6, with D perhaps matching TRBD1 (6 bases). CDR1 and CDR2 (germline): SGHVS, FNYEAQ. The CDR3 runs to 14 residues. The CDR3 here is CASSPGTFGTPLHF. The CDR3 DNA sequence: TGTGCCAGCAGCCCCGGTACATTTGGGACACCACTCCACTTT.

The chain links TRBV7-9 to TRBJ2-3; D remains unclear. CDR1 and CDR2 from the germline V gene are SEHNR and FQNEAQ (reference sequence). The CDR3 has 15 amino acids. V was shortened by 2 bases and J by 2 bases, with 11 bases between the two germline ends. The CDR3 bases are TGTGCCAGCAGCTTAAAAGGACGAAACACAGATACGCAGTATTTT. This codes for CASSLKGRNTDTQYF.

There are a few counts of this clonotype. The chain joins TRBV25-1 to TRBJ1-3; D gene unclear. The CDR3 runs to 14 residues. V was clipped by 2 bases and J by 0 bases, with 5 bases between them. Germline values: CDR1 MGHDK, CDR2 SYGVNS. In DNA, the CDR3 is TGTGCCAGCAGTGAAACCAGCTCTGGAAACACCATATATTTT. This gives the protein CASSETSSGNTIYF. Looking up the rest from reference TRBV25-1 and TRBJ1-3 gives the full variable domain: EADIYQTPRYLVIGTGKKITLECSQTMGHDKMYWYQQDPGMELHLIHYSYGVNSTEKGDLSSESTVSRIRTEHFPLTLESARPSHTSQYLCASSETSSGNTIYFGEGSWLTVV.

This clonotype appeared a single time. The chain has TRBV2 and TRBJ1-5; a weak D match, TRBD1 (5 bases). Germline CDR1 is SNHLY and CDR2 is FYNNEI. The CDR3 has 15 residues. The ends were cut back, 5 bases at V and 0 bases at J, with 11 bases in the middle. CDR3 residues: CASSLRQNSNQPQHF. The CDR3 nucleotides read TGTGCCAGCAGTCTTAGACAGAATAGCAATCAGCCCCAGCATTTT.

This chain links TRBV6-1 with TRBJ2-4, with 10 positions matching TRBD2. Per germline, CDR1 MNHNS and CDR2 SASEGT. Germline trimming cut 5 bases from V and 6 bases from J; bases unmatched to any gene: 10. The CDR3 has 16 amino acids. In nucleotides, the CDR3 is TGTGCCAGCAGTAATGTCGCTAGCGGGGGCCCAAACATTCAGTACTTC. It encodes CASSNVASGGPNIQYF.

CDR3 in amino acids: CASSQDLLGETQYF. In nucleotides, the CDR3 is TGTGCCAGCAGCCAAGACCTCTTAGGGGAGACCCAGTACTTC. The chain uses TRBV4-2 and TRBJ2-5, with no clear D. Per germline, CDR1 LGHNA and CDR2 YNFKEQ. The CDR3 loop spans 14 amino acids. Trimming took 0 bases from V and 5 from J, leaving 10 bases between them.

V usage is TRBV20-1 and J usage is TRBJ2-3, with 9 bases fitting TRBD2. Germline values: CDR1 DFQATT, CDR2 SNEGSKA (reference sequence). V shed 1 base and J 4 bases; nucleotides not matched to a gene: 6. The CDR3 consists of 15 residues. CDR3 sequence reads: CSARGASGVADTQYF. The DNA for the CDR3 is TGCAGTGCTAGAGGAGCTAGCGGGGTCGCAGATACGCAGTATTTT.

V usage is TRBV20-1 and J usage is TRBJ2-3, with TRBD1 matching 9 bases. From germline, CDR1 is DFQATT and CDR2 SNEGSKA (reference sequence). The junction had 2 bases not matched to a gene; V was cut back by 1 base and J by 9 bases. CDR3 length: 12 residues. The CDR3 spells CSARGGQGTQYF. The CDR3 DNA sequence: TGCAGTGCTAGAGGGGGACAGGGAACGCAGTATTTT.

The V call is TRBV10-3, the J call TRBJ1-4; 7 bases fit TRBD1. This CDR3 contains 13 residues. With 5 bases clipped from V and 7 bases from J, the junction kept 4 bases outside the gene matches. Germline CDR1 ENHRY, CDR2 SYGVKD. The CDR3 loop is CAISRQGSEKLFF. The CDR3 DNA follows: TGTGCCATCAGTAGACAGGGAAGTGAAAAACTGTTTTTT.

The sample holds a few counts of this clonotype. The chain recombines TRBV6-1 with TRBJ1-1; perhaps TRBD1 as D (6 bases). The V and J ends lost 6 bases and 2 bases respectively, with 16 bases between them. Germline V gives CDR1 MNHNS, CDR2 SASEGT. The CDR3 has 15 amino acids. The CDR3 bases are TGTGCCAGCAGGAGGGACGGACAGCTAAACACTGAAGCTTTCTTT. This translates into CASRRDGQLNTEAFF.